This is a list of T cell receptor beta chains from one sample in a study of Ad26.COV2.S vaccination and SARS-CoV-2 variants. The assay was immunoSEQ multiplex PCR, and TCRdb's table has in-frame clones only and misses some. Seen here are about 280,000 clones, 70% to 90% observed once, and the top ten hold approximately 3.3%. The source was peripheral blood, collected in a trial of Ad26.COV2.S vaccine versus placebo. The origin of the receptors is a person between 18 and 65 years old who received the Ad26.COV2.S COVID-19 vaccine or a placebo. Both conserved end residues are part of each CDR3. The D gene is left open where the match is weak. Where a row states a size, it is once, few, many or the class of an expanded clone; other rows omit it.

>TRBJ2-1|NA|NA|TRBV5-4
CASSLDTGSYNEQFF
TGTGCCAGCAGCTTGGACACAGGCTCCTACAATGAGCAGTTCTTC
>TRBJ1-5|once|TRBD1|TRBV23-1
CASSFGTGAQPQHF
TGCGCCAGCAGTTTTGGGACAGGGGCTCAGCCCCAGCATTTT
>TRBJ2-7|NA|NA|TRBV11-1
CASSWEQGYEQYF
TGTGCCAGCAGCTGGGAGCAGGGCTACGAGCAGTACTTC
>TRBJ1-4|NA|TRBD1|TRBV5-4
CASSVDRGREKLFF
TGTGCCAGCAGCGTGGACAGGGGGCGTGAAAAACTGTTTTTT
>TRBJ2-3|NA|NA|TRBV4-3
CASSPAQGLGLDTQYF
TGCGCCAGCAGCCCAGCCCAGGGACTGGGGTTGGATACGCAGTATTTT
>TRBJ2-1|NA|TRBD2|TRBV2
CASSLSGRQPLSYNEQFF
TGTGCCAGCAGTCTAAGCGGGAGGCAACCCCTATCCTACAATGAGCAGTTCTTC
>TRBJ2-7|few|TRBD2|TRBV7-2
CASSGPAERGVSYEQYF
TGTGCCAGCAGCGGACCCGCCGAGCGGGGGGTTTCCTACGAGCAGTACTTC
>TRBJ1-6|NA|NA|TRBV4-2
CASSQDIVSGSSPLHF
TGTGCCAGCAGCCAAGATATTGTCTCTGGTAGTTCACCCCTCCACTTT
>TRBJ1-6|once|NA|TRBV7-2
CASSFAWGMDSPLHF
TGTGCCAGCAGCTTCGCTTGGGGAATGGATTCACCCCTCCACTTT
>TRBJ1-2|NA|NA|TRBV6-4
CASRLNPNYGYTF
TGTGCCAGCCGGCTGAATCCTAACTATGGCTACACCTTC
>TRBJ2-3|NA|NA|TRBV6-5
CASSPRTKSTDTQYF
TGTGCCAGCAGTCCCCGGACGAAAAGCACAGATACGCAGTATTTT
>TRBJ1-1|NA|NA|TRBV7-8
CASSLVVGNTEAFF
TGTGCCAGCAGCTTGGTTGTGGGGAACACTGAAGCTTTCTTT
>TRBJ1-1|NA|NA|TRBV30
CAWRRVEAFF
TGTGCCTGGAGAAGAGTTGAAGCTTTCTTT
>TRBJ2-1|NA|NA|TRBV4-1
CASSQIDILSYNEQFF
TGCGCCAGCAGCCAAATCGATATCCTCTCCTACAATGAGCAGTTCTTC
>TRBJ1-4|NA|NA|TRBV5-1
CASSSGQTRSTNEKLFF
TGCGCCAGCAGCTCCGGACAGACGCGATCAACTAATGAAAAACTGTTTTTT
>TRBJ2-1|NA|NA|TRBV7-9
CAAGGGRNVYNEQFF
TGTGCCGCTGGGGGCGGACGAAATGTTTACAATGAGCAGTTCTTC
>TRBJ1-6|few|NA|TRBV18
CASSPSAGSDSPLHF
TGTGCCAGCTCCCCCTCCGCGGGAAGTGATTCACCCCTCCACTTT
>TRBJ2-7|NA|NA|TRBV7-9
CASSSQGYEQYF
TGTGCCAGCAGCTCACAGGGTTACGAGCAGTACTTC
>TRBJ1-2|NA|NA|TRBV4-2
CASSQAQRADSYGYTF
TGTGCCAGCAGCCAAGCTCAGAGGGCTGATTCCTATGGCTACACCTTC
>TRBJ1-5|NA|NA|TRBV19
CASIKTGRGGNQPQHF
TGTGCCAGTATCAAGACCGGTCGGGGGGGAAATCAGCCCCAGCATTTT
>TRBJ2-1|NA|TRBD1|TRBV30
CAWSVQGRGEQFF
TGTGCCTGGAGTGTACAGGGGAGAGGGGAGCAGTTCTTC
>TRBJ1-2|NA|NA|TRBV7-2
CASSPRGGYREGGYTF
TGTGCCAGCAGCCCTCGAGGGGGGTACAGGGAAGGCGGCTACACCTTC